One and the same sample provided the 19 T cell receptor beta chains below, sequenced in a study of T cell changes during pregnancy in multiple sclerosis. Data came from immunoSEQ multiplex PCR; TCRdb stores just in-frame clones and leaves some out. The sample has roughly 80,000 clones, approximately 94% seen once; the top ten hold around 2.6%. The input for sequencing was peripheral blood, taken after pregnancy. These receptors originate from a female donor in good health, enrolled as a control in a pregnancy study.

The chain couples TRBV7-2 to TRBJ2-7; D gene uncertain. The V and J ends lost 2 bases and 2 bases respectively, with 13 bases between them. Looked up from germline, CDR1 is SGHTA and CDR2 is FQGNSA. The CDR3 is made up of 15 amino acids. Here the CDR3 DNA reads TGTGCCAGCAGCTTAAAGGTTAGACACCCCTACGAGCAGTACTTC. It translates to CASSLKVRHPYEQYF.

This rearrangement joins TRBV28 to TRBJ1-1; D gene unclear. V was trimmed by 6 bases and J by 4 bases, leaving 9 bases between them. The germline gives CDR1 MDHEN, CDR2 SYDVKM. The CDR3 extends over 12 amino acids. CDR3 loop: CASRRDLTEAFF. The CDR3 nucleotides are TGTGCCAGCAGGAGGGATCTCACTGAAGCTTTCTTT. The full variable domain, rest sourced from reference TRBV28 and TRBJ1-1, is DVKVTQSSRYLVKRTGEKVFLECVQDMDHENMFWYRQDPGLGLRLIYFSYDVKMKEKGDIPEGYSVSREKKERFSLILESASTNQTSMYLCASRRDLTEAFFGQGTRLTVV.

The chain uses TRBV5-1 and TRBJ1-5, with 9 bases identical to TRBD1. The CDR3 contains 15 residues. Unmatched junction bases numbered 3, after V lost 5 bases and J lost 0 bases. Germline CDR1 reads SGHRS; CDR2 reads YFSETQ. The CDR3 loop is CASSRTGDSNQPQHF. The DNA for the CDR3 is TGCGCCAGCAGTAGGACAGGGGATAGCAATCAGCCCCAGCATTTT.

The chain is built from TRBV20-1 and TRBJ2-5; TRBD2 is a possible D gene (6 bases). The germline V gene has CDR1 DFQATT and CDR2 SNEGSKA (reference sequence). Trimming removed 3 bases from V and 6 bases from J, with 8 bases in between. This CDR3 region has 11 residues. Here the CDR3 DNA reads TGCAGTGCTAGCGGGGGAAAGACCCAGTACTTC. It translates to CSASGGKTQYF.

The rearrangement links TRBV6-6 to TRBJ2-7; 8 bases line up with TRBD1. The CDR3 extends over 14 amino acids. Germline loops: CDR1 MNHNY, CDR2 SVGAGI (reference sequence). Trimming removed 6 bases from V and 7 bases from J; junction bases left unmatched: 11. DNA for the CDR3: TGTGCCAGCAGCCTTGGGACAGGCTCTACTGAGCAGTACTTC. Encoded protein: CASSLGTGSTEQYF.

The chain uses TRBV5-1 and TRBJ1-3; weak D call: TRBD1 (5 bases). CDR1 and CDR2 (germline): SGHRS, YFSETQ. The CDR3 sequence is 14 residues long. Between the trimmed V and J ends, which lost 7 bases and 0 bases, there was a span of 11 bases. DNA for the CDR3: TGCGCCAGCCCGGACACTCACTCTGGAAACACCATATATTTT. Protein sequence: CASPDTHSGNTIYF.

The chain couples TRBV19 to TRBJ2-7; TRBD1 aligns across 8 bases. V shed 8 bases, J shed 2 bases, and the junction held 5 bases outside the gene matches. Per germline, CDR1 LNHDA and CDR2 SQIVND (reference sequence). The length of the CDR3 is 13 residues. In DNA, the CDR3 is TGTGCCAGTCAGGGGGCCCGCACCTACGAGCAGTACTTC. This translates into CASQGARTYEQYF.

The V call is TRBV7-2, the J call TRBJ2-7; 12 bases are a match to TRBD2. CDR1 and CDR2 (germline): SGHTA, FQGNSA. This CDR3 spans 17 amino acids. Losses at the gene ends were 5 bases for V and 1 base for J; bases not matched to a gene: 9. CDR3 amino acids: CASSPRRLAGVSYEQYF. In DNA form, the CDR3 reads TGTGCCAGCAGCCCGCGGCGACTAGCGGGAGTTTCCTACGAGCAGTACTTC.

In this sample, this clone turned up once. For the CDR3, the DNA is TGTGCCAGCCGGGATGGACTAGCGGGGGGTCCTTCCTACAATGAGCAGTTCTTC. As protein: CASRDGLAGGPSYNEQFF. The rearrangement uses TRBV7-2 and TRBJ2-1; 14 positions agree with TRBD2. CDR1 is SGHTA, CDR2 FQGNSA, per germline. This CDR3 comprises 18 residues. The J segment lost 1 base and the V segment lost 8 bases, leaving 10 bases of the junction unmatched.

The rearrangement joins TRBV5-1 to TRBJ2-1; 7 bases fit TRBD1. Trimming removed 0 bases from V and 8 bases from J; junction bases left unmatched: 11. Germline V gene lookup returns CDR1 SGHRS and CDR2 YFSETQ. This CDR3 has 16 residues. CDR3 nucleotide sequence: TGCGCCAGCAGCTTGGCGGGGCAGACAGGGTGGGATGAGCAGTTCTTC. Translated, it gives CASSLAGQTGWDEQFF.

The rearrangement joins TRBV2 to TRBJ1-1; the D gene is possibly TRBD1 (5 bases). The V end lost 7 bases, the J end lost 8 bases, and 20 bases lay between the germline ends. Germline CDR1 reads SNHLY; CDR2 reads FYNNEI. The CDR3 length is 14 residues. In DNA form, the CDR3 reads TGTGCCAGCACCCGAATGGTAGGGGTCAACGAAGCTTTCTTT. It translates to CASTRMVGVNEAFF.

The genes are TRBV6-4 and TRBJ1-2; D is ambiguous. Trimming took off 2 bases at V and 2 bases at J, with 12 bases between the two ends. Germline V gene data show CDR1 as MRHNA and CDR2 as SNTAGT. The CDR3 is made up of 15 amino acids. The CDR3 reads CASSDPQGGNYGYTF. The DNA for the CDR3 is TGTGCCAGCAGTGACCCCCAAGGAGGGAACTATGGCTACACCTTC.

The CDR3 DNA sequence: TGTGCCAGCTCACCGACAGGTAGCCACGGGGAGCTGTTTTTT. Amino acid sequence: CASSPTGSHGELFF. The chain couples TRBV18 to TRBJ2-2, with D perhaps matching TRBD1 (6 bases). The CDR3 runs to 14 residues. The germline V and J ends were trimmed by 3 bases and 7 bases, with 12 bases remaining between them. Germline V CDR1 and CDR2: KGHSH, LQKENI.

V and J are TRBV7-2 and TRBJ2-3, with a possible D match to TRBD2 (6 bases). Trimming stripped 2 bases from V and 4 bases from J, with 13 bases between. The CDR3 covers 15 residues. CDR1 is SGHTA, CDR2 FQGNSA, per germline. CDR3 sequence reads: CASSLLSGVSDTQYF. CDR3 sequence (DNA): TGTGCCAGCAGCTTATTGTCGGGAGTTTCAGATACGCAGTATTTT. Using reference TRBV7-2 and TRBJ2-3 for the parts outside the CDR3, the full variable domain is GAGVSQSPSNKVTEKGKDVELRCDPISGHTALYWYRQSLGQGLEFLIYFQGNSAPDKSGLPSDRFSAERTGGSVSTLTIQRTQQEDSAVYLCASSLLSGVSDTQYFGPGTRLTVL.

The chain employs TRBV28 and TRBJ2-7; TRBD1 matches 10 bases. Germline V gene lookup returns CDR1 MDHEN and CDR2 SYDVKM. Trimming took 8 bases from V and 0 from J; bases not matched to a gene: 13. The CDR3 is made up of 17 amino acids. DNA of the CDR3: TGTGCCAGCGGGAGGACAGGGGGTGCCAGAAGCTCCTACGAGCAGTACTTC. Translated, it gives CASGRTGGARSSYEQYF.

The V call is TRBV10-3, the J call TRBJ2-1, with D perhaps matching TRBD1 (8 bases). Germline values: CDR1 ENHRY, CDR2 SYGVKD. This CDR3 contains 13 residues. Trimming removed 9 bases at V and 9 bases at J, with 18 bases between. This CDR3 is CAIQPGGGGEQFF. Here the CDR3 DNA reads TGTGCCATACAGCCAGGGGGCGGGGGTGAGCAGTTCTTC.

This chain joins TRBV4-1 and TRBJ1-5; D might be TRBD1 (5 bases). The V and J ends lost 1 base and 5 bases respectively, with 12 bases between them. From germline, CDR1 is MGHRA and CDR2 YSYEKL. The CDR3 spans 15 residues. The CDR3 region is CASSQVVGGDQPQHF. The DNA for the CDR3 is TGCGCCAGCAGCCAAGTGGTGGGGGGGGATCAGCCCCAGCATTTT.

The chain uses TRBV27 and TRBJ2-2, with D maybe TRBD2 (5 bases). Per germline, CDR1 MNHEY and CDR2 SMNVEV (reference sequence). V was shortened by 1 base and J by 7 bases, with 13 bases between the two germline ends. CDR3 length: 15 amino acids. CDR3 residues: CASSLLGSHFGELFF. CDR3 bases: TGTGCCAGCAGTTTATTAGGGAGCCACTTCGGGGAGCTGTTTTTT.

The chain employs TRBV14 and TRBJ2-1; TRBD2 matches 12 bases. The CDR3 runs to 16 residues. V lost 4 bases, J lost 3 bases, and 4 bases stayed unmatched. Per the germline V gene, CDR1 is SGHDN and CDR2 is FVKESK. CDR3 sequence reads: CASSLGTSGFYNEQFF. The CDR3, as DNA: TGTGCCAGCAGCCTCGGGACTAGCGGGTTCTACAATGAGCAGTTCTTC.